This TCR beta chain was sequenced for a study of blood T cells in healthy people across ages. Per-sample yields of isolated PBMCs were at least 6 million. Remarks on this clonotype: Antigen unknown. Sequence at one end of the junction differs from germline and may be a read error.

Study-wide points: More naive CD4+ cells and higher diversity marked long-lived donors relative to aged donors.

A second PCR of 7 to 11 cycles used a sample-barcoded 5' primer and a J-beta primer mix. TCRdb reprocessed the 5' RACE reads with MiXCR, giving one entry per CDR3 protein. The repertoire includes about 630,000 distinct CDR3 sequences, under 25% of them detected once, and around 3.4% sits in the top ten. The CDR3 has 18 amino acids. The germline CDR1 and CDR2 sequences are SGHRS and YFSETQ. The chain combines TRBV5-1 with TRBJ2-3; D is tentatively TRBD1 or TRBD2 (5 bases each). The sequenced sample consisted of blood. This clonotype was sampled from a man between 65 and 85 years old in good health. CDR3 sequence reads: CASSSGGTYTTNTDMQYF. CDR3 sequence (DNA): TGCGCCAGCAGCTCTGGTGGGACCTACACCACAAACACAGATATGCAGTATTTT.